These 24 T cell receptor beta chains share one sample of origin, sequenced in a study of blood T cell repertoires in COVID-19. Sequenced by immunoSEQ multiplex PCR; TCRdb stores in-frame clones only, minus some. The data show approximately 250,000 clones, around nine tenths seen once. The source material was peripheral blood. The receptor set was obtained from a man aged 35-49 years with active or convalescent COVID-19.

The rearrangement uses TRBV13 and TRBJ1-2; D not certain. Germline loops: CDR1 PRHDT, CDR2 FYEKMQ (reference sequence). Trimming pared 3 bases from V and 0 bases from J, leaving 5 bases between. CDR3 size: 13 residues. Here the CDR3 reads CASSFGTNYGYTF. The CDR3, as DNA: TGTGCCAGCAGCTTCGGGACTAACTATGGCTACACCTTC.

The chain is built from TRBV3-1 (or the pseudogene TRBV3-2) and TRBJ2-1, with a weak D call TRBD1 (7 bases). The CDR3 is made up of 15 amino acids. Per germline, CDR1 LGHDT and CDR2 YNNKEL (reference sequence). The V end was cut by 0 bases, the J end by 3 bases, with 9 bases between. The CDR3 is CASSQDRGDYNEQFF. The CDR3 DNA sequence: TGTGCCAGCAGCCAAGACAGGGGGGACTACAATGAGCAGTTCTTC.

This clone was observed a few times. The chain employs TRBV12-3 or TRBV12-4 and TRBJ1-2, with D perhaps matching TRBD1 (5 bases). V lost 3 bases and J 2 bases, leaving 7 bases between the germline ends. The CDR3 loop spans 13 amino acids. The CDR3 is CASSFTGNYGYTF. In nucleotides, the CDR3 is TGTGCCAGCAGTTTTACAGGCAACTATGGCTACACCTTC.

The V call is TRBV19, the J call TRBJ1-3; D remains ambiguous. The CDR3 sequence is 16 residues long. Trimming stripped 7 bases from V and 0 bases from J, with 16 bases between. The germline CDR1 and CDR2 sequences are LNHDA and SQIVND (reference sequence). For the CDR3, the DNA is TGTGCCAGTAAACGGGGTGAGGGAAACTCTGGAAACACCATATATTTT. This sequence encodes CASKRGEGNSGNTIYF.

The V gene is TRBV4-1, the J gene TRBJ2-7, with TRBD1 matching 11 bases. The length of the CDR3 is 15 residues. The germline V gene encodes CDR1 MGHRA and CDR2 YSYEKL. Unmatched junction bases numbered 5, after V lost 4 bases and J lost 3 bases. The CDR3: CASSPGQGVSYEQYF. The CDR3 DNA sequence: TGCGCCAGCAGCCCGGGACAGGGGGTAAGCTACGAGCAGTACTTC.

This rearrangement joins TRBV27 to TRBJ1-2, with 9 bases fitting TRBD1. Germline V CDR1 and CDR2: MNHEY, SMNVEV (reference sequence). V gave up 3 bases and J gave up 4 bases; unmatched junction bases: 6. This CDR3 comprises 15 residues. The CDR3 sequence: CASSFTGQGFYGYTF. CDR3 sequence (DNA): TGTGCCAGCAGTTTCACGGGACAGGGCTTCTATGGCTACACCTTC.

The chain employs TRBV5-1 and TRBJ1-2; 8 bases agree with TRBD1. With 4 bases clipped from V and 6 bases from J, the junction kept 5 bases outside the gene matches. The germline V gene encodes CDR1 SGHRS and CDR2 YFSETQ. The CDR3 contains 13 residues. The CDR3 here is CASSRTGSNGYTF. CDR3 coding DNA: TGCGCCAGCAGCAGGACAGGGTCGAATGGCTACACCTTC.

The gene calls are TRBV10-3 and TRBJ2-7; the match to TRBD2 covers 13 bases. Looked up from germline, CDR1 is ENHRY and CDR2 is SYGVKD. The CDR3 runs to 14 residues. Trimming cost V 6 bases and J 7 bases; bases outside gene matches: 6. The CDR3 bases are TGTGCCATCAGGGGGACTAGCGGGAATCTGGAGCAGTACTTC. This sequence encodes CAIRGTSGNLEQYF.

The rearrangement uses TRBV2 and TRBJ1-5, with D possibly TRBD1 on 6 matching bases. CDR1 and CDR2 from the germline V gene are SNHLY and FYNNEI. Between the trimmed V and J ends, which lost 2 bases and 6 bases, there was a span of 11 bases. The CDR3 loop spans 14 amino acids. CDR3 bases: TGTGCCAGCAGTGAATCGGGGGGCGGTCAGCCCCAGCATTTT. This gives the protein CASSESGGGQPQHF.

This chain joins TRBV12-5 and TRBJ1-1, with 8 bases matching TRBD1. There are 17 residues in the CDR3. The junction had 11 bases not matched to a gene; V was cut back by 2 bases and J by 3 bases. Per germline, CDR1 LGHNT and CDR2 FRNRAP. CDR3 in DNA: TGTGCTAGTGGTTTGTATTTCGGCGAGACAGGGGACACTGAAGCTTTCTTT. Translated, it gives CASGLYFGETGDTEAFF.

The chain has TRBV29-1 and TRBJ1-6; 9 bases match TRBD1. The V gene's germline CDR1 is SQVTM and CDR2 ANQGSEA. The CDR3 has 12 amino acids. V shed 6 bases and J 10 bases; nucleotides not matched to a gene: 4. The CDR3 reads CSVWTGESPLHF. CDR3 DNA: TGCAGCGTGTGGACAGGGGAGTCACCCCTCCACTTT.

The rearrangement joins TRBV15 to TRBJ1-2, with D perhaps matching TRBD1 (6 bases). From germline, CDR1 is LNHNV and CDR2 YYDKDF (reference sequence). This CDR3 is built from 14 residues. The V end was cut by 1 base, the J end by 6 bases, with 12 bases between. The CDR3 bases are TGTGCCACCAGCAGAGCTAACAGGGTGGATGGCTACACCTTC. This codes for CATSRANRVDGYTF.

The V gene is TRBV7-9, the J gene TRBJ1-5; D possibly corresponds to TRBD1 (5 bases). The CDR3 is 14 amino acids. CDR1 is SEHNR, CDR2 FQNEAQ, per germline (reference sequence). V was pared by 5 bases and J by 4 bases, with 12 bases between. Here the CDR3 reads CASSQDGGNQPQHF. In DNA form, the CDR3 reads TGTGCCAGCAGCCAGGACGGGGGGAATCAGCCCCAGCATTTT.

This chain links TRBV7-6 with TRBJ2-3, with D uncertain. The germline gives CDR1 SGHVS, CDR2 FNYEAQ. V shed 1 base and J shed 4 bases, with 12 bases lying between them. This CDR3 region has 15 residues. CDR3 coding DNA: TGTGCCAGCAGCTTAGTCTCTGCGCGCTCAGATACGCAGTATTTT. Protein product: CASSLVSARSDTQYF.

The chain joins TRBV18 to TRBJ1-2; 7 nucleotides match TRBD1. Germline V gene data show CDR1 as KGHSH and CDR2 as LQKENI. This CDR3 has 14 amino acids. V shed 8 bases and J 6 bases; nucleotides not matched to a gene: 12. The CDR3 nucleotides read TGTGCCAGCCGTCTAATAACAGGGGTTGATGGCTACACCTTC. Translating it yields CASRLITGVDGYTF.

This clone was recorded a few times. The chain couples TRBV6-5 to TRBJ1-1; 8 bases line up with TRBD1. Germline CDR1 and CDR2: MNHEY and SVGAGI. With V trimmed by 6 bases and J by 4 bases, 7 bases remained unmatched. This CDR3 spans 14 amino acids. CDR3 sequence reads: CASRDRGSGTEAFF. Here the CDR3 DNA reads TGTGCCAGCAGAGACAGGGGTTCGGGCACTGAAGCTTTCTTT.

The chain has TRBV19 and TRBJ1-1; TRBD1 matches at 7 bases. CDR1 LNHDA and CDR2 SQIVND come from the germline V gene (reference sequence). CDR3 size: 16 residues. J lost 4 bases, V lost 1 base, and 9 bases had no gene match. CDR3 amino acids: CASSIASTGMGTEAFF. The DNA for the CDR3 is TGTGCCAGTAGTATAGCCTCGACAGGGATGGGCACTGAAGCTTTCTTT.

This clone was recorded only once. The CDR3 sequence is CASTTAGGPGNEQFF. CDR3 coding DNA: TGTGCCAGCACCACCGCGGGGGGGCCGGGGAATGAGCAGTTCTTC. The chain employs TRBV9 and TRBJ2-1, with 9 bases lining up with TRBD2. Per the germline V gene, CDR1 is SGDLS and CDR2 is YYNGEE. V trimming: 6 bases; J trimming: 7 bases; junction bases outside the gene matches: 11. The CDR3 loop spans 15 amino acids.

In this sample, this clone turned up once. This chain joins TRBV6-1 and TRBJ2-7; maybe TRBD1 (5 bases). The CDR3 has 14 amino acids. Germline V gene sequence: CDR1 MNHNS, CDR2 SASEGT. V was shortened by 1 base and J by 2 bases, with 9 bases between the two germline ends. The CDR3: CASSEDRYPYEQYF. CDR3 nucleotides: TGTGCCAGCAGTGAAGACAGGTATCCCTACGAGCAGTACTTC.

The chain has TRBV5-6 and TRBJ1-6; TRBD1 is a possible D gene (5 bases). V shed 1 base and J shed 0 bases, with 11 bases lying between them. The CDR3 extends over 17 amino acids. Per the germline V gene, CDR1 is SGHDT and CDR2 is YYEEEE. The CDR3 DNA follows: TGTGCCAGCAGCTTGTGGACAACCAACTCCTATAATTCACCCCTCCACTTT. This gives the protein CASSLWTTNSYNSPLHF.

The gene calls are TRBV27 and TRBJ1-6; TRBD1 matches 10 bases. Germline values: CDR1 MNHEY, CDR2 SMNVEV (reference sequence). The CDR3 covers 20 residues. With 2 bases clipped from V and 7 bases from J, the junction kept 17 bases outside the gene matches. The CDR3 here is CASSLTPGTGVEVSNSPLHF. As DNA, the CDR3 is TGTGCCAGCAGTTTAACACCCGGGACAGGGGTTGAGGTGTCCAATTCACCCCTCCACTTT.

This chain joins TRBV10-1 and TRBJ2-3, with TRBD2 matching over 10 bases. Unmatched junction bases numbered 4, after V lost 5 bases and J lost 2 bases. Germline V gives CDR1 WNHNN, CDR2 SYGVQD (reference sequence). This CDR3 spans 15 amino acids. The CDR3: CASSLGLAATDTQYF. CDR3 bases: TGCGCCAGCAGTCTCGGACTAGCGGCCACAGATACGCAGTATTTT.

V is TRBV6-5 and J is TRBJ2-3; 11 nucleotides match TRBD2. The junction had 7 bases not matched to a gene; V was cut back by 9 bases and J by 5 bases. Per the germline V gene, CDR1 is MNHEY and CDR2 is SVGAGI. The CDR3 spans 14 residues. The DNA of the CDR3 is TGTGCCAGTCGACTAGCGGGAATGGGAGATACGCAGTATTTT. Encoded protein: CASRLAGMGDTQYF.

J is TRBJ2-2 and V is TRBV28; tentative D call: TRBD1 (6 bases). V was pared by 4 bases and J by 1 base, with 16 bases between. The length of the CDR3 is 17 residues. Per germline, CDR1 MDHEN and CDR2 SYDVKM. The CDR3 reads CASSSSRQAGNTGELFF. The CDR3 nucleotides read TGTGCCAGCAGTTCGTCTAGACAGGCTGGGAACACCGGGGAGCTGTTTTTT.